This T cell receptor beta chain originates from a study of blood T cell repertoires in COVID-19. The method was immunoSEQ multiplex PCR; TCRdb's version includes in-frame clones alone and lacks a portion of them. The sample consists of more than 130,000 clones, approximately 90% of them appearing once. This CDR3 contains 14 residues. Germline V gives CDR1 SGDLS, CDR2 YYNGEE. The ends lost 2 bases at V and 2 bases at J; junction bases unmatched: 4. This clone was seen just once. The sample consisted of peripheral blood. The receptor's source is a woman aged 40-49 years with acute or convalescent COVID-19. This chain uses TRBV9 with TRBJ2-7; 7 positions agree with TRBD1. The CDR3 loop is CASSVDRAAYEQYF. In DNA form, the CDR3 reads TGTGCCAGCAGCGTTGACAGGGCGGCCTACGAGCAGTACTTC.